What follows are 10 T cell receptor beta chains derived from one specimen sequenced in a study of blood T cell repertoires in COVID-19. Sequencing was performed with immunoSEQ multiplex PCR; in TCRdb, only in-frame clones are kept and a portion is missing. The table lists tens of thousands of clones, around four fifths of them singletons, with around 2% in the top ten. Sequenced sample: peripheral blood. The receptors here all came from a woman aged 60-75 years with acute or convalescent COVID-19.

J is TRBJ1-2 and V is TRBV7-8; possibly TRBD1 for D (5 bases). The germline V gene has CDR1 SGHVS and CDR2 FQNEAQ. The CDR3 runs to 13 residues. V was cut by 7 bases and J by 4 bases, with 13 bases left in between. CDR3 protein: CASTGHFGYGYTF. In DNA, the CDR3 is TGTGCCAGCACCGGACATTTCGGCTATGGCTACACCTTC.

The chain carries TRBV7-2 and TRBJ2-3; D gene unclear. Trimming took 2 bases from V and 6 from J, leaving 6 bases between them. The CDR3 consists of 12 residues. Germline values: CDR1 SGHTA, CDR2 FQGNSA. The CDR3 DNA reads TGTGCCAGCAGCTTACGTGTCGATACGCAGTATTTT. It specifies CASSLRVDTQYF.

The V call is TRBV12-3 or TRBV12-4, the J call TRBJ2-7; D is undetermined. V dropped 4 bases and J dropped 5 bases, with 12 bases sitting between them. CDR3 length equals 13 residues. CDR3 protein: CASSWARVNEQYF. Here the CDR3 DNA reads TGTGCCAGCAGTTGGGCCCGAGTTAACGAGCAGTACTTC.

This chain joins TRBV6-5 and TRBJ1-5, with 10 bases fitting TRBD1. CDR3 length: 16 residues. The V gene's germline CDR1 is MNHEY and CDR2 SVGAGI. Trimming took 4 bases from V and 7 from J; bases not matched to a gene: 10. The CDR3 DNA reads TGTGCCAGCAGTTCCCGGGACAGGGGTGCGGGACAGCCCCAGCATTTT. It encodes CASSSRDRGAGQPQHF.

The chain carries TRBV19 and TRBJ1-2, with 9 bases aligning to TRBD1. Germline trimming cut 7 bases from V and 5 bases from J; bases unmatched to any gene: 20. The germline V gene encodes CDR1 LNHDA and CDR2 SQIVND (reference sequence). This CDR3 has 18 amino acids. CDR3 sequence (DNA): TGTGCCAGTACCGCCCCCCGGGACAGGGCAACCTTGGGTTATGGCTACACCTTC. It codes for CASTAPRDRATLGYGYTF.

The chain joins TRBV18 to TRBJ1-4, with 8 bases aligning to TRBD1. The CDR3 covers 15 residues. The V and J ends lost 4 bases and 8 bases, in that order; junction bases with no gene match: 9. The germline V gene has CDR1 KGHSH and CDR2 LQKENI. The CDR3 DNA follows: TGTGCCAGCTCACTAGAGCAGGGGGCCAAGGAAAAACTGTTTTTT. It is translated as CASSLEQGAKEKLFF. Full variable domain (missing parts from reference TRBV18 and TRBJ1-4): NAGVMQNPRHLVRRRGQEARLRCSPMKGHSHVYWYRQLPEEGLKFMVYLQKENIIDESGMPKERFSAEFPKEGPSILRIQQVVRGDSAAYFCASSLEQGAKEKLFFGSGTQLSVL.

The chain is built from TRBV28 and TRBJ1-1; D might be TRBD1 (5 bases). Trimming cost V 7 bases and J 6 bases, with 12 bases left between them. The CDR3 has 12 residues. The germline V gene encodes CDR1 MDHEN and CDR2 SYDVKM. CDR3 in amino acids: CASTGRRAEAFF. The CDR3 DNA follows: TGTGCCAGCACCGGCCGCAGGGCTGAAGCTTTCTTT.

This chain uses TRBV11-2 with TRBJ2-1, with 11 bases matching TRBD2. Trimming removed 5 bases from V and 4 bases from J; junction bases left unmatched: 13. The CDR3 covers 18 residues. Germline CDR1 reads SGHAT; CDR2 reads FQNNGV. The CDR3 nucleotides read TGTGCCAGCAGCCCGATTGGGATAGCGGGAGGGCGGTACAATGAGCAGTTCTTC. This translates into CASSPIGIAGGRYNEQFF.

The genes are TRBV7-2 and TRBJ2-2; no firm D call. CDR3 size: 15 residues. Germline V lookup: CDR1 SGHTA, CDR2 FQGNSA. The V and J ends lost 2 bases and 2 bases respectively, with 9 bases between them. The DNA for the CDR3 is TGTGCCAGCAGCTTAACTCCTTCTAACACCGGGGAGCTGTTTTTT. Protein sequence: CASSLTPSNTGELFF.

Here the CDR3 DNA reads TGTGCCATCCATGGGGGGACTAGCGGGATGAAGTACGAGCAGTACTTC. Its translation: CAIHGGTSGMKYEQYF. V is TRBV6-4 and J is TRBJ2-7; 13 bases map to TRBD2. This CDR3 is built from 16 residues. Germline V gene lookup returns CDR1 MRHNA and CDR2 SNTAGT. J lost 4 bases, V lost 10 bases, and 13 bases had no gene match.